The 32 T cell receptor beta chains below come from one sample, sequenced in a study of identical twins. TCRdb reanalysed the 5' RACE reads using MiXCR and keeps one entry per CDR3 protein. The sample has over 600,000 distinct CDR3 sequences, less than 25% seen once. This sample also belongs to another study, concerning T cells expressing NK-cell markers.

The source material was PBMCs. The receptors were sampled from a woman between 18 and 30 years old in good health.

This clonotype occurred a few times. This chain joins TRBV9 and TRBJ1-1, with 9 bases identical to TRBD1. Trimming at V came to 6 bases and at J to 7 bases, leaving 7 bases not matched to a gene. CDR1 is SGDLS, CDR2 YYNGEE, per germline. CDR3 length equals 13 residues. CDR3 sequence (DNA): TGTGCCAGCACCCCGGGACAGGGTGTTGAAGCTTTCTTT. Protein: CASTPGQGVEAFF.

The rearrangement uses TRBV7-9 and TRBJ2-2; D is undetermined. The V end lost 10 bases, the J end lost 0 bases, and 18 bases lay between the germline ends. The CDR3 extends over 16 amino acids. Germline-derived CDR1 and CDR2 are SEHNR and FQNEAQ (reference sequence). DNA of the CDR3: TGTGCCACCGCCGCGACGGCGCTCACGAACACCGGGGAGCTGTTTTTT. Translating it yields CATAATALTNTGELFF.

This clonotype was counted between two and nine times. The rearrangement joins TRBV27 to TRBJ2-1; 7 positions match TRBD2. J gave up 5 bases and V 5 bases, and 6 bases lay outside the gene matches. Germline V gene sequence: CDR1 MNHEY, CDR2 SMNVEV (reference sequence). There are 14 residues in the CDR3. CDR3 nucleotides: TGTGCCAGCAGTACGAGGAGCGGGGACAATGAGCAGTTCTTC. Residues: CASSTRSGDNEQFF.

The sample holds a few counts of this clonotype. The genes are TRBV5-1 and TRBJ1-3; D is unresolved. Trimming removed 0 bases from V and 0 bases from J, with 13 bases in between. The CDR3 is 17 amino acids. Germline V lookup: CDR1 SGHRS, CDR2 YFSETQ. The CDR3 nucleotides read TGCGCCAGCAGCTTGGGTGGAGCAACAACCTCTGGAAACACCATATATTTT. It codes for CASSLGGATTSGNTIYF.

J is TRBJ2-7 and V is TRBV6-1, with 8 bases fitting TRBD1. In germline, CDR1 is MNHNS, CDR2 SASEGT. The CDR3 covers 14 residues. V was pared by 5 bases and J by 3 bases, with 6 bases of the junction left unmatched. CDR3 in amino acids: CASSTGGHLYEQYF. CDR3 nucleotide sequence: TGTGCCAGCAGTACAGGGGGACATCTCTACGAGCAGTACTTC.

The V and J genes are TRBV25-1 and TRBJ1-2, with D perhaps TRBD1 (5 bases). V lost 4 bases to trimming and J lost 13 bases, with 16 bases between them. The germline V gene encodes CDR1 MGHDK and CDR2 SYGVNS. The CDR3 length is 12 residues. The CDR3 is CASSGFGDLFTF. CDR3 DNA sequence: TGTGCCAGCAGTGGTTTCGGGGACCTGTTCACCTTC.

V is TRBV5-1 and J is TRBJ2-7, with D perhaps TRBD1 or TRBD2 (5 bases each). The V end lost 4 bases, the J end lost 6 bases, and 17 bases lay between the germline ends. CDR1 and CDR2 (germline): SGHRS, YFSETQ. The CDR3 spans 14 residues. CDR3 amino acids: CASSLIQVRGEQYF. Here the CDR3 DNA reads TGCGCCAGCAGCCTAATACAGGTGAGGGGCGAGCAGTACTTC.

The rearrangement links TRBV6-1 to TRBJ2-3, with D perhaps matching TRBD1 (6 bases). Germline CDR1 and CDR2: MNHNS and SASEGT. This CDR3 contains 14 residues. V shed 5 bases and J shed 5 bases, with 14 bases lying between them. The CDR3 nucleotides read TGTGCCAGCAGTCGGACAGACGCAAGAGATACGCAGTATTTT. This encodes CASSRTDARDTQYF.

This clonotype was picked up many times. The V and J genes are TRBV7-6 and TRBJ2-1; 9 bases align to TRBD2. The CDR3 consists of 15 residues. J gave up 4 bases and V 3 bases, and 4 bases lay outside the gene matches. Germline V gene sequence: CDR1 SGHVS, CDR2 FNYEAQ. In DNA, the CDR3 is TGTGCCAGCAGCTTTATTACTAGCGGGTACAATGAGCAGTTCTTC. This encodes CASSFITSGYNEQFF.

CDR3 residues: CATSRDGLGLAINEQFF. The CDR3 DNA sequence: TGTGCCACCAGCAGAGATGGGTTGGGACTAGCGATAAATGAGCAGTTCTTC. This chain joins TRBV15 and TRBJ2-1, with TRBD2 identical over 10 bases. The CDR3 spans 17 residues. Germline V CDR1 and CDR2: LNHNV, YYDKDF (reference sequence). V was clipped by 0 bases and J by 7 bases; unmatched bases: 9.

V and J are TRBV5-1 and TRBJ2-2; D call uncertain. This CDR3 is 13 amino acids long. Trimming removed 0 bases at V and 4 bases at J, with 4 bases between. Germline CDR1 and CDR2: SGHRS and YFSETQ. The CDR3 here is CASSLEVTGELFF. The CDR3 DNA is TGCGCCAGCAGCTTGGAGGTCACCGGGGAGCTGTTTTTT.

This clonotype was seen a handful of times. The chain combines TRBV5-1 with TRBJ2-2; 11 bases are a match to TRBD2. With V trimmed by 4 bases and J by 5 bases, 7 bases remained unmatched. The CDR3 has 16 residues. Germline CDR1 reads SGHRS; CDR2 reads YFSETQ. CDR3 sequence: CASSAASGRSTGELFF. The CDR3 DNA reads as TGCGCCAGCAGCGCAGCTAGCGGGAGGTCGACCGGGGAGCTGTTTTTT.

This clonotype has only a few counts. V is TRBV20-1 and J is TRBJ2-1; D unresolved. Germline values: CDR1 DFQATT, CDR2 SNEGSKA (reference sequence). Trimming shortened V by 3 bases and J by 2 bases, and 11 bases separated the two germline ends. The CDR3 length is 14 residues. CDR3 coding DNA: TGCAGTGCTAGTTATCGGGTAACCTACAATGAGCAGTTCTTC. It is translated as CSASYRVTYNEQFF.

V and J are TRBV28 and TRBJ2-7; D gene ambiguous. V shed 2 bases and J shed 0 bases, with 11 bases lying between them. The CDR3 is 15 amino acids. Germline V lookup: CDR1 MDHEN, CDR2 SYDVKM. CDR3 amino acids: CASSLLRISSYEQYF. In DNA, the CDR3 is TGTGCCAGCAGTTTACTACGGATAAGCTCCTACGAGCAGTACTTC.

This clonotype has a handful of counts. The rearrangement joins TRBV20-1 to TRBJ2-1; D is possibly TRBD2 (6 bases). The CDR3 is 14 residues long. The ends were cut back, 3 bases at V and 4 bases at J, with 13 bases in the middle. Germline CDR1 and CDR2: DFQATT and SNEGSKA (reference sequence). The CDR3 DNA reads as TGCAGTGCTAGGGAGGGCGCGATTTACAATGAGCAGTTCTTC. It translates to CSAREGAIYNEQFF.

This clonotype has more than one count but fewer than ten. V is TRBV20-1 and J is TRBJ2-3, with 14 bases lining up with TRBD2. This CDR3 is built from 16 residues. The germline CDR1 and CDR2 sequences are DFQATT and SNEGSKA (reference sequence). The J segment lost 5 bases and the V segment lost 5 bases, leaving 9 bases of the junction unmatched. DNA of the CDR3: TGCAGTGCTCGCAGACTAGCGGGGGGGCCGGTAGATACGCAGTATTTT. The encoded protein is CSARRLAGGPVDTQYF.

The chain links TRBV5-6 to TRBJ2-1; 8 bases align to TRBD2. CDR1 is SGHDT, CDR2 YYEEEE, per germline. V gave up 3 bases and J gave up 6 bases; unmatched junction bases: 14. This CDR3 spans 17 amino acids. CDR3: CASSSLTPSGPLNEQFF. CDR3 nucleotide sequence: TGTGCCAGCAGCTCCCTCACCCCTAGCGGGCCCCTCAATGAGCAGTTCTTC.

V usage is TRBV20-1 and J usage is TRBJ2-6; TRBD1 or TRBD2 may be the D gene (5 bases each). CDR1 is DFQATT, CDR2 SNEGSKA, per germline (reference sequence). Between the trimmed V and J ends, which lost 2 bases and 5 bases, there was a span of 13 bases. CDR3 length equals 15 residues. The CDR3 loop reads CSARTGRFWANVLTF. Written as DNA, the CDR3 is TGCAGTGCTAGAACGGGACGGTTCTGGGCCAACGTCCTGACTTTC.

The rearrangement links TRBV11-2 to TRBJ1-1, with a weak D call TRBD1 (5 bases). The V gene's germline CDR1 is SGHAT and CDR2 FQNNGV. Trimming left V 0 bases short and J 5 bases short, with 19 bases between. The CDR3 covers 17 residues. CDR3 nucleotides: TGTGCCAGCAGCTTAGAACCCCAGGTTGCGGGGGGGACTGAAGCTTTCTTT. Translation: CASSLEPQVAGGTEAFF.

This clonotype was recorded many times. V is TRBV20-1 and J is TRBJ2-1; 14 bases map to TRBD2. This CDR3 region has 15 residues. V was clipped by 1 base and J by 4 bases; unmatched bases: 0. Germline loops: CDR1 DFQATT, CDR2 SNEGSKA (reference sequence). The CDR3 nucleotides are TGCAGTGCTAGAGGGACTAGCGGGAGGTACAATGAGCAGTTCTTC. This encodes CSARGTSGRYNEQFF.

V is TRBV6-1 and J is TRBJ2-1, with TRBD2 identical over 7 bases. From germline, CDR1 is MNHNS and CDR2 SASEGT. With V trimmed by 3 bases and J by 8 bases, 13 bases remained unmatched. CDR3 size: 16 residues. The CDR3 here is CASSDLAGEMIHEQFF. The CDR3 nucleotides are TGTGCCAGCAGTGACCTTGCGGGAGAGATGATCCATGAGCAGTTCTTC.

This clonotype was counted a single time. V and J are TRBV7-9 and TRBJ2-7; D is uncertain. The CDR3 runs 11 residues. V shed 5 bases and J shed 6 bases, with 8 bases lying between them. Germline CDR1 is SEHNR and CDR2 is FQNEAQ (reference sequence). As DNA, the CDR3 is TGTGCCAGCAGCCCCCATGCCGAGCAGTACTTC. Its translation: CASSPHAEQYF.

This clonotype was seen ten or more times. The chain employs TRBV20-1 and TRBJ1-5; a possible D gene is TRBD1 (6 bases). The CDR3 totals 13 residues. V gave up 6 bases and J gave up 3 bases, with 12 bases separating them. Germline loops: CDR1 DFQATT, CDR2 SNEGSKA (reference sequence). The CDR3 region has the DNA TGCAGTGCCCTTGGACAGCTCAATCAGCCCCAGCATTTT. It codes for CSALGQLNQPQHF.

This clonotype was observed a handful of times. This sequence joins TRBV4-3 and TRBJ1-2, with D possibly matching TRBD1 (5 bases). V was cut by 0 bases and J by 8 bases, with 16 bases left in between. Germline V lookup: CDR1 LGHNA, CDR2 YSLEER. This CDR3 region has 15 residues. CDR3 sequence (DNA): TGCGCCAGCAGCCAAGATACAGGAGCCCCTGGAGGCTACACCTTC. Translation gives CASSQDTGAPGGYTF.

This clonotype was counted only a few times. The genes are TRBV9 and TRBJ2-1; TRBD2 matches 8 bases. V shed 4 bases and J 4 bases; nucleotides not matched to a gene: 13. The CDR3 has 17 amino acids. The germline V gene has CDR1 SGDLS and CDR2 YYNGEE. DNA for the CDR3: TGTGCCAGCAGCCATGTCGGCGCGGCGGGGGGATACAATGAGCAGTTCTTC. It yields the protein CASSHVGAAGGYNEQFF. The full variable domain, with the rest looked up from reference TRBV9 and TRBJ2-1, is DSGVTQTPKHLITATGQRVTLRCSPRSGDLSVYWYQQSLDQGLQFLIQYYNGEERAKGNILERFSAQQFPDLHSELNLSSLELGDSALYFCASSHVGAAGGYNEQFFGPGTRLTVL.

A few counts support this clonotype. The rearrangement links TRBV12-3 or TRBV12-4 to TRBJ1-1; D not certain. V lost 6 bases and J 3 bases, leaving 11 bases between the germline ends. CDR3 length: 13 residues. CDR3 in amino acids: CASSHQTDTEAFF. CDR3 nucleotide sequence: TGTGCCAGCAGCCACCAAACGGACACTGAAGCTTTCTTT.

The genes are TRBV12-3 or TRBV12-4 and TRBJ1-2; D might be TRBD1 (6 bases). CDR3 length: 13 residues. Trimming stripped 6 bases from V and 8 bases from J, with 16 bases between. The DNA of the CDR3 is TGTGCCAGCAGCCTAACACAGGGAAGGGGCTACACCTTC. Encoded protein: CASSLTQGRGYTF.

In its sample, this clonotype was seen a few times. The CDR3 bases are TGTGCCTCCTGCCAAGCCAGGAGGGGGTGGACCCACGACGGGGCAGATACGCAGTATTTT. It codes for CASCQARRGWTHDGADTQYF. V and J are TRBV3-1 and TRBJ2-3, with D perhaps matching TRBD1 or TRBD2 (6 bases each). This CDR3 is 20 amino acids long. The V gene's germline CDR1 is LGHDT and CDR2 YNNKEL (reference sequence). V lost 11 bases and J lost 4, with 37 bases in between.

This clonotype has a handful of counts. The chain couples TRBV6-5 to TRBJ1-2; D perhaps matches TRBD1 (5 bases). The V and J ends lost 7 bases and 5 bases respectively, with 17 bases between them. The CDR3 has 14 residues. The germline V gene has CDR1 MNHEY and CDR2 SVGAGI. The CDR3: CASTHGTEGYGYTF. The CDR3 bases are TGTGCCAGCACCCACGGGACTGAAGGGTATGGCTACACCTTC.

This clonotype was recorded a few times. This sequence joins TRBV12-3 or TRBV12-4 and TRBJ1-1; 8 bases match TRBD1. CDR3 size: 14 residues. J was trimmed by 5 bases and V by 6 bases; bases with no gene match: 8. The CDR3: CASRQDREGTEAFF. The CDR3 DNA reads TGTGCCAGCAGACAGGACAGGGAGGGTACTGAAGCTTTCTTT.

This clonotype was counted a few times. The chain uses TRBV28 and TRBJ2-1; TRBD2 is a possible D gene (5 bases). The CDR3 covers 14 residues. Germline CDR1 reads MDHEN; CDR2 reads SYDVKM. The germline V and J ends were trimmed by 2 bases and 6 bases, with 11 bases remaining between them. CDR3 loop: CASSLMVAGNEQFF. The CDR3 nucleotides are TGTGCCAGCAGTTTAATGGTCGCGGGCAATGAGCAGTTCTTC.

In this sample, this clonotype turned up a few times. V usage is TRBV12-3 or TRBV12-4 and J usage is TRBJ2-7; 7 bases fit TRBD2. The CDR3 length is 15 residues. The trim removed 6 bases at V and 4 bases at J, leaving 12 bases unmatched. This CDR3 reads CASSLGGEGRYEQYF. The CDR3 region has the DNA TGTGCCAGCAGCCTTGGAGGGGAGGGCCGATACGAGCAGTACTTC.